This is a list of T cell receptor beta chains from one sample in a study of blood T cell repertoires in COVID-19. Some clones are missing from TCRdb's copy, which holds only in-frame ones; the method was immunoSEQ multiplex PCR. The table shows roughly 350,000 clones, with 85% occurring only once. Material: peripheral blood. These receptor sequences come from a woman in her late teens or twenties with acute or convalescent COVID-19. The CDR3 runs from the conserved cysteine through the conserved F or W. The D gene is left open where the match is weak. Clone size appears in some rows only: once, few, many, or a class for an expanded clone.

V,size,D,J,DNA,CDR3
TRBV7-9,few,TRBD2,TRBJ2-5,TGTGCCAGCAGCTTGACTAGCAGGTCATTGGGAGAGACCCAGTACTTC,CASSLTSRSLGETQYF
TRBV24-1,-,TRBD2,TRBJ2-1,TGTGCCACCAGTGATTTAGCGGGAGGCGTTTTGAATGAGCAGTTCTTC,CATSDLAGGVLNEQFF
TRBV24-1,-,-,TRBJ2-1,TGTGCCACCGGAGGGGGGGCCGGGGCCTACAATGAGCAGTTCTTC,CATGGGAGAYNEQFF
TRBV6-6,-,TRBD1,TRBJ2-2,TGTGCCAGCAGCCGAGGGACAGGGGGCTCGAACACCGGGGAGCTGTTTTTT,CASSRGTGGSNTGELFF
TRBV3-1/TRBV3-2,once,TRBD1,TRBJ2-7,TGTGCCAGCAGCCCCGGGACAGGGGGCGACGAGCAGTACTTC,CASSPGTGGDEQYF
TRBV29-1,-,TRBD1,TRBJ2-2,TGCAGCACGACAGGGGTTAGCACCGGGGAGCTGTTTTTT,CSTTGVSTGELFF
TRBV6-5,-,TRBD1,TRBJ2-5,TGTGCCAGCAGACAGGGACAGGGAGGAAGAGAGACCCAGTACTTC,CASRQGQGGRETQYF
TRBV28,-,-,TRBJ1-5,TGTGCCAGCAGCTTAATGGGACTGAAGCCCCAGCATTTT,CASSLMGLKPQHF
TRBV9,once,TRBD1,TRBJ1-1,TGTGCCAGCAGTTCGGGACAGCCATACACTGAAGCTTTCTTT,CASSSGQPYTEAFF
TRBV6-5,-,-,TRBJ2-3,TGTGCCAGCAGTTACGCGGGCGGGAACGCAGATACGCAGTATTTT,CASSYAGGNADTQYF
TRBV13,-,-,TRBJ1-1,TGTGCCAGCAGCTTAGAGGGAGGCGGTGAAGCTTTCTTT,CASSLEGGGEAFF
TRBV5-1,few,TRBD2,TRBJ2-1,TGCGCCAGCAGCTTGGGGCAAGCGGGAAGAGGGAACAATGAGCAGTTCTTC,CASSLGQAGRGNNEQFF
TRBV30,-,-,TRBJ1-1,TGTGCCTGGGGGGAAACGGGTCTAGAAGCTTTCTTT,CAWGETGLEAFF
TRBV6-4,-,-,TRBJ2-2,TGTGCCAGCAGTGTCCAGGCGGGACCGAACACCGGGGAGCTGTTTTTT,CASSVQAGPNTGELFF
TRBV6-5,-,TRBD2,TRBJ2-5,TGTGCCAGCAGTCCCCGGCGGGGGGGCGGGGAGACCCAGTACTTC,CASSPRRGGGETQYF
TRBV2,-,-,TRBJ1-1,TGTGCCAGCAGTGAAGAAATTGCGACTGAAGCTTTCTTT,CASSEEIATEAFF
TRBV3-1/TRBV3-2,-,TRBD1,TRBJ1-2,TGTGCCAGCAGCCAAGATCGTTTGTGGACAGGGGATCCTCATGGCTACACCTTC,CASSQDRLWTGDPHGYTF
TRBV6-1,-,TRBD1,TRBJ2-7,TGTGCCAGCAGTGACCGCGGACAGGGGAGCTCCTACGAGCAGTACTTC,CASSDRGQGSSYEQYF
TRBV27,-,-,TRBJ1-6,TGTGCCAGCAGTTCCGGGACCTATAATTCACCCCTCCACTTT,CASSSGTYNSPLHF
TRBV7-9,-,-,TRBJ2-7,TGTGCCAGCAGCGCTTCTGAGGCCCCGAGCTCCTACGAGCAGTACTTC,CASSASEAPSSYEQYF
TRBV5-8,-,TRBD1,TRBJ1-5,TGTGCCAGCAGCTTGCGGGACAGGGGACAGCCCCAGCATTTT,CASSLRDRGQPQHF
TRBV29-1,-,TRBD1,TRBJ2-1,TGCAGCGGGACAGGGAAAATCTACAATGAGCAGTTCTTC,CSGTGKIYNEQFF
TRBV2,-,-,TRBJ1-2,TGTGCCAGCAGGCAGGGGCCCAACTATGGCTACACCTTC,CASRQGPNYGYTF
TRBV19,-,-,TRBJ2-3,TGTGCCAGTAGTATGATCCACAATCCCGCAGATACGCAGTATTTT,CASSMIHNPADTQYF
TRBV5-1,-,TRBD1,TRBJ1-1,TGCGCCAGCAGCAGACGGACAGGGTACACTGAAGCTTTCTTT,CASSRRTGYTEAFF
TRBV5-4,-,-,TRBJ1-2,TGTGCCAGCAGCCTCGACACGAAGGATGGCTACACCTTC,CASSLDTKDGYTF
TRBV11-2,-,TRBD1,TRBJ2-5,TGTGCCAGCAGCTCCTACACCTACAGGGGCCTCAGGGAGACCCAGTACTTC,CASSSYTYRGLRETQYF
TRBV6-5,few,-,TRBJ2-7,TGTGCCAGCAGTTACGACAGGCCCCACTCCTACGAGCAGTACTTC,CASSYDRPHSYEQYF
TRBV5-1,-,-,TRBJ1-1,TGCGCCAGCAGCTTAACAGGGTTAGGGAACACTGAAGCTTTCTTT,CASSLTGLGNTEAFF
TRBV2,-,TRBD1,TRBJ2-3,TGTGCCAGCAGCCCCAGGACAGGGGCAGATACGCAGTATTTT,CASSPRTGADTQYF
TRBV28,-,-,TRBJ2-7,TGTGCCAGCAGGTTGCCGGGAGACGTCTACGAGCAGTACTTC,CASRLPGDVYEQYF
TRBV7-9,-,-,TRBJ1-1,TGTGCCAGCAGCCCTTTTGACCGCGGAGCTTTCTTT,CASSPFDRGAFF
TRBV19,-,-,TRBJ1-1,TGTGCCAGTAGTATCCGGCAAGGGGATGAAGCTTTCTTT,CASSIRQGDEAFF
TRBV7-7,-,-,TRBJ2-3,TGTGCCAGCAGCTTAGGTGTTAGCGTGGGCACAGATACGCAGTATTTT,CASSLGVSVGTDTQYF
TRBV6-1,-,-,TRBJ1-6,TGTGCCAGCAGTGAGGAGGTTGTGGGTTCACCCCTCCACTTT,CASSEEVVGSPLHF
TRBV19,-,TRBD2,TRBJ2-7,TGTGCCAGTTCCTCCGGGACTAGAGGCGAGCAGTACTTC,CASSSGTRGEQYF
TRBV27,-,TRBD2,TRBJ2-1,TGTGCCAGCAGACTGGGACTAGCGGGGCGGGCGTTCTTC,CASRLGLAGRAFF
TRBV7-9,-,-,TRBJ1-2,TGTGCCAGCAGCTCCCAGGGGTTCAGCTATGGCTACACCTTC,CASSSQGFSYGYTF
TRBV29-1,-,-,TRBJ1-5,TGCAGCGTTGCTTGGGGGGGGAACAATCAGCCCCAGCATTTT,CSVAWGGNNQPQHF
TRBV7-7,-,-,TRBJ1-6,TGTGCCAGCAGCTTGTCCAGGGATTCACCCCTCCACTTT,CASSLSRDSPLHF
TRBV2,-,-,TRBJ1-1,TGTGCCAGCAGTAGAGATCTGAACACTGAAGCTTTCTTT,CASSRDLNTEAFF
TRBV9,-,TRBD1,TRBJ1-1,TGTGCCAGCAGCGTATCCGGTGGGACAGGGTCTGAAGCTTTCTTT,CASSVSGGTGSEAFF
TRBV24-1,-,TRBD1,TRBJ2-1,TGTGCCACCAGTGACTCAGGACAGGGGAAGTCCTACAATGAGCAGTTCTTC,CATSDSGQGKSYNEQFF
TRBV6-6,-,TRBD1,TRBJ2-7,TGTGCCAGCAGGGAGACAGGGGTAAAATACGAGCAGTACTTC,CASRETGVKYEQYF
TRBV28,-,-,TRBJ2-5,TGTGCCAGCAGCGCCGGGAAAGAGACCCAGTACTTC,CASSAGKETQYF
TRBV18,-,TRBD2,TRBJ2-3,TGTGCCAGCTCACAACTAGCGGGGTCAGATACGCAGTATTTT,CASSQLAGSDTQYF
TRBV18,-,-,TRBJ1-6,TGTGCCAGCTCATCCGAATTACAGGGAACGGATTCACCCCTCCACTTT,CASSSELQGTDSPLHF
TRBV2,once,-,TRBJ1-1,TGTGCCAGCAACGAAGGGGGGGTTGCCACTGAAGCTTTCTTT,CASNEGGVATEAFF
TRBV7-8,few,TRBD1,TRBJ1-6,TGTGCCAGCAGCCGCGAATTGGACAGGGCTCGGCACTTT,CASSRELDRARHF
TRBV9,-,-,TRBJ2-3,TGTGCCAGCAGACGCGGGAGCACAGATACGCAGTATTTT,CASRRGSTDTQYF
TRBV6-1,-,TRBD1,TRBJ2-2,TGTGCCAGCAGTGGGCCCGGGACAGGGGAAACCGGGGAGCTGTTTTTT,CASSGPGTGETGELFF